The sample holds a few counts of the clone carrying this T cell receptor (beta chain). This specimen belongs to a study of blood T cell repertoires in COVID-19. Across the study: There were acute and convalescent COVID-19 samples, and they came from the United States, Italy and Spain.

TCRdb's copy holds only in-frame clones and misses some; the assay was immunoSEQ multiplex PCR. Here the sample spans about 190,000 clones, 90% being singletons. Germline V lookup: CDR1 WNHNN, CDR2 SYGVQD (reference sequence). Trimming took 3 bases from V and 3 from J; bases not matched to a gene: 3. CDR3 length equals 14 residues. V gene TRBV10-1 combines with J gene TRBJ2-7; 9 bases fit TRBD2. This receptor was obtained from a man in his fifties with acute or convalescent COVID-19. The sample comprised peripheral blood. As DNA, the CDR3 is TGCGCCAGCAGTGATGGACTAGCGAACTACGAGCAGTACTTC. It translates to CASSDGLANYEQYF.